This T cell receptor beta chain was recovered during a study of blood T cell repertoires in COVID-19. Turning to the study itself: Acute-phase and convalescent COVID-19 samples originated in the United States, Italy and Spain.

The CDR3 contains 18 residues. Study processing details: The assay estimated nucleated cells by amplifying reference gene primers. Clones were read by immunoSEQ multiplex PCR, and TCRdb kept only the in-frame ones, dropping some. The V and J calls and clone size are taken from that table; D and trimming were inferred from the DNA. The profile shows about 120,000 clones, approximately 87% of them singletons. V usage is TRBV21-1 and J usage is TRBJ2-7; the D call in the table, TRBD2, was not verified against the DNA. TRBV21-1 is assigned pseudogene status. Sample: peripheral blood. This clonotype was obtained from an older man who had recovered from COVID-19. Here the CDR3 DNA reads TGTGCCAGCTTCAGCTCGTGTCTAGCGGGAAAGTTGACCTACGAGCAGTACTTC. It translates to CASFSSCLAGKLTYEQYF.